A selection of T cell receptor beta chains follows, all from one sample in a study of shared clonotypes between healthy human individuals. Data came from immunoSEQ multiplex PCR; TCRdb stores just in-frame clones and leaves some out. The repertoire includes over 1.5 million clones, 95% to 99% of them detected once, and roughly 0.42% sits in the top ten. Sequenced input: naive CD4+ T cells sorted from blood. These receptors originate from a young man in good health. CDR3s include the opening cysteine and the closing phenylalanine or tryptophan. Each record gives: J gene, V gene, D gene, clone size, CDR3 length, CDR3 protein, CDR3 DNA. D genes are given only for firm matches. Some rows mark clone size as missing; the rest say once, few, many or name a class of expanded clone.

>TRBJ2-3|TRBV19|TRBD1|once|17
CASSSGTGKIITDTQYF
TGTGCCAGTAGTTCCGGGACAGGGAAGATTATCACAGATACGCAGTATTTT
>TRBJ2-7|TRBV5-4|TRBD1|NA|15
CASSYRDRGSYEQYF
TGTGCCAGCAGCTACCGGGACAGGGGCTCCTACGAGCAGTACTTC
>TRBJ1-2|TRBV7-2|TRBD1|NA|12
CASSRQGYGYTF
TGTGCCAGCAGTCGACAGGGCTATGGCTACACCTTC
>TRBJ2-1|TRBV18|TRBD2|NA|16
CASSPPRLAGGREQFF
TGTGCCAGCTCACCACCGAGACTAGCGGGAGGTAGAGAGCAGTTCTTC
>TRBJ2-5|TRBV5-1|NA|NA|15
CASSLGTGRQETQYF
TGCGCCAGCAGCTTGGGCACGGGGCGGCAAGAGACCCAGTACTTC
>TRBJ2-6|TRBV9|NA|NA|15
CASSVGTSGANVLTF
TGTGCCAGCAGCGTAGGAACTTCTGGGGCCAACGTCCTGACTTTC
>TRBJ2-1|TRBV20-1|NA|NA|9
CSASPEQFF
TGCAGTGCTAGTCCCGAGCAGTTCTTC
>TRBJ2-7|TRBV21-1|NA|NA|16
CASSIHRGAIVYEQYF
TGTGCCAGCAGCATTCACAGGGGCGCTATCGTCTACGAGCAGTACTTC
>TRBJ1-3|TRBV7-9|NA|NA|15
CASSFVGSAGNTIYF
TGTGCCAGCAGCTTTGTGGGGTCCGCTGGAAACACCATATATTTT
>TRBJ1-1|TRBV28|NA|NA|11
CASKKYTEAFF
TGTGCCAGCAAAAAATACACTGAAGCTTTCTTT
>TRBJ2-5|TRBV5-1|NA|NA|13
CASVEGPRETQYF
TGCGCCAGCGTGGAGGGGCCGAGGGAGACCCAGTACTTC
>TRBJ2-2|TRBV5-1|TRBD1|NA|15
CASSFRDSNTGELFF
TGCGCCAGCAGCTTCCGGGACAGTAACACCGGGGAGCTGTTTTTT
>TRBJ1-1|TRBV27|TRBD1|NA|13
CASRQGARTEAFF
TGTGCCAGCAGACAGGGGGCGCGGACTGAAGCTTTCTTT
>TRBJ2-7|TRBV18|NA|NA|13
CASSLGQAAEQYF
TGTGCCAGCTCATTAGGGCAGGCGGCCGAGCAGTACTTC
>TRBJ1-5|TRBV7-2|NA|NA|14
CASSFGGRGQPQHF
TGTGCCAGCAGCTTCGGGGGGCGAGGGCAGCCCCAGCATTTT
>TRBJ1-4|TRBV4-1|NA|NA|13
CASSLLGSERLFF
TGCGCCAGCAGCCTACTTGGCTCGGAGAGGCTGTTTTTT
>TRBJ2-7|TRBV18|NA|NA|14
CASSPQAVPYEQYF
TGTGCCAGCTCACCACAGGCGGTACCCTACGAGCAGTACTTC
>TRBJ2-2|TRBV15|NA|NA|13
CATSRATAGELFF
TGTGCCACCAGCAGAGCAACGGCCGGGGAGCTGTTTTTT
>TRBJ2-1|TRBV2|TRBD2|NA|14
CASRREGLDNEQFF
TGTGCGAGCAGGCGGGAGGGGCTAGACAATGAGCAGTTCTTC
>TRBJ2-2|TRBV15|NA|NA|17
CATSRARPGGRSGELFF
TGTGCCACCAGCAGAGCCCGACCAGGGGGGAGATCCGGGGAGCTGTTTTTT
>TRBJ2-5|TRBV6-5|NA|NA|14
CASSYSRLGETQYF
TGTGCCAGCAGTTACTCAAGACTAGGAGAGACCCAGTACTTC
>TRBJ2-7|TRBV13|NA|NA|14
CASRRSGVSYEQYF
TGTGCCAGCAGACGATCCGGGGTGTCCTACGAGCAGTACTTC
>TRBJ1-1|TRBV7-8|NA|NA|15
CATKGIGTLNTEAFF
TGTGCCACCAAGGGGATAGGAACGCTGAACACTGAAGCTTTCTTT